This T cell receptor beta chain is from a study of blood T cell repertoires in COVID-19. Across the whole study: Both acute and convalescent COVID-19 samples were obtained from the United States, Italy and Spain.

Original methodology: Amplification from reference gene primers served as the basis for estimated nucleated cell counts. Assay: immunoSEQ multiplex PCR; the TCRdb copy retains only in-frame clones and omits some. V and J calls and clone size are copied from that table; D and trimming were computed from the DNA. Among around 340,000 clones listed, roughly 90% were seen once. V shed 7 bases and J 7 bases; nucleotides not matched to a gene: 6. Per germline, CDR1 MNHEY and CDR2 SVGAGI. This CDR3 has 14 amino acids. Seattle cases were enrolled at active infection and followed longitudinally. The clonotype was recovered from a woman aged 55-70 years with COVID-19, enrolled during active disease. This chain joins TRBV6-5 and TRBJ2-5, with 13 bases identical to TRBD2. Sample: peripheral blood. This CDR3 reads CASTTSGGAGTQYF. The CDR3 DNA reads as TGTGCCAGCACCACTAGCGGGGGGGCCGGGACCCAGTACTTC.